Below, one T cell receptor beta chain is given with its context. The data were obtained in a study of blood T cell repertoires in COVID-19. CDR3 length: 15 residues. Germline-derived CDR1 and CDR2 are SEHNR and FQNEAQ (reference sequence). V was clipped by 5 bases and J by 3 bases; unmatched bases: 5. TCRdb's table, derived via immunoSEQ multiplex PCR, lists solely in-frame clones and lacks some. The sample lists about 150,000 clones, 75% to 90% occurring once. This sequence was found in a woman aged 70 to 79 with acute or convalescent COVID-19. The V gene is TRBV7-9, the J gene TRBJ1-5; TRBD1 matches 9 bases. The specimen was peripheral blood. The CDR3 bases are TGTGCCAGCAGCCTGGGACAGGGAGACAATCAGCCCCAGCATTTT. It translates to CASSLGQGDNQPQHF.